These T cell receptor beta chains were read from a single sample in a study of shared clonotypes between healthy human individuals. TCRdb keeps only in-frame clones here, not all; method: immunoSEQ multiplex PCR. The sample yields over a million clones, approximately 98% seen once. The sample consisted of naive CD4+ T cells sorted from blood. Every receptor here comes from a man between 25 and 39 years old in good health. Both conserved end residues are trimmed from each CDR3. D genes are given only for firm matches.

j_call: TRBJ2-2
d_call: TRBD1
v_call: TRBV6-6
cdr3_aa: ASSKTGEDTGELF

j_call: TRBJ2-1
d_call: TRBD2
v_call: TRBV15
cdr3_aa: ATSRGGGRANEQF

j_call: TRBJ1-5
d_call: .
v_call: TRBV5-4
cdr3_aa: ASSPHPIRDQPQH

j_call: TRBJ2-5
d_call: TRBD2
v_call: TRBV7-2
cdr3_aa: ASSVRLAGAYQETQY

j_call: TRBJ2-7
d_call: .
v_call: TRBV28
cdr3_aa: ASSVHYEQY

j_call: TRBJ2-7
d_call: .
v_call: TRBV4-2
cdr3_aa: ASSQDAAAYYEQY

j_call: TRBJ2-1
d_call: .
v_call: TRBV6-5
cdr3_aa: ASSYGRNNEQF

j_call: TRBJ2-7
d_call: TRBD2
v_call: TRBV10-3
cdr3_aa: AISEGVAGASYEQY

j_call: TRBJ2-3
d_call: .
v_call: TRBV9
cdr3_aa: ASSHTGTDTQY

j_call: TRBJ1-1
d_call: .
v_call: TRBV5-1
cdr3_aa: ASSSDSNTEAF

j_call: TRBJ1-1
d_call: .
v_call: TRBV6-5
cdr3_aa: ASSIGGKEAF

j_call: TRBJ2-7
d_call: .
v_call: TRBV6-6
cdr3_aa: ASSTRERDYEQY

j_call: TRBJ2-7
d_call: .
v_call: TRBV7-3
cdr3_aa: ASSLTGQPQIYEQY

j_call: TRBJ2-1
d_call: TRBD1
v_call: TRBV10-2
cdr3_aa: ASSETGGVYNEQF

j_call: TRBJ2-7
d_call: .
v_call: TRBV7-2
cdr3_aa: ASSLAQLPTYEQY

j_call: TRBJ2-3
d_call: .
v_call: TRBV11-2
cdr3_aa: ASSLILASDTQY

j_call: TRBJ2-1
d_call: .
v_call: TRBV29-1
cdr3_aa: SVNRREPLDEQF

j_call: TRBJ1-5
d_call: .
v_call: TRBV5-5
cdr3_aa: ASSEGQWPNQPQH

j_call: TRBJ2-7
d_call: .
v_call: TRBV7-2
cdr3_aa: ASSYGTAVAYEQY